A single sample gave rise to the 18 T cell receptor beta chains below, sequenced in a study of T-cell memory formation after mild COVID-19. TCRdb reprocessed the 5' RACE reads with MiXCR, giving one entry per CDR3 protein. This table holds roughly 310,000 distinct CDR3 sequences, about 15% found once. The sequenced material came from PBMCs or a T cell subset sorted from them (not recorded which). Receptors originate from a man between 18 and 29 years old who had mild COVID-19 (a few samples of this study predate the infection). Cell type and time point are not known.

The chain is built from TRBV18 and TRBJ2-1, with a tentative D call TRBD2 (5 bases). CDR3 length: 16 residues. Trimming shortened V by 6 bases and J by 2 bases, and 17 bases separated the two germline ends. The V gene's germline CDR1 is KGHSH and CDR2 LQKENI. The CDR3 nucleotides read TGTGCCAGCTCTCTCCGATCAGCGGTTGCCTACAATGAGCAGTTCTTC. Protein product: CASSLRSAVAYNEQFF.

CDR3 bases: TGCGCCAGCAGCCAAGCCCCAGTGGGGGGAGAGAAAATTAGGGCAGATACGCAGTATTTT. Encoded protein: CASSQAPVGGEKIRADTQYF. The chain joins TRBV4-3 to TRBJ2-3; D might be TRBD2 (6 bases). CDR1 is LGHNA, CDR2 YSLEER, per germline. Trimming left V 1 base short and J 4 bases short, with 27 bases between. The CDR3 totals 20 residues.

J is TRBJ1-1 and V is TRBV4-1, with a tentative D call TRBD1 (6 bases). CDR1 and CDR2 (germline): MGHRA, YSYEKL. Trimming stripped 1 base from V and 6 bases from J, with 18 bases between. The CDR3 length is 16 residues. DNA of the CDR3: TGCGCCAGCAGCCAAGTTGGTCCGAGGGAGGGGGCTGAAGCTTTCTTT. Encoded protein: CASSQVGPREGAEAFF.

Only a few counts were recorded for this clonotype. The junction and the germline gene differ at one end; a read error may be behind it. The chain uses TRBV4-1 and TRBJ2-1; D not certain. The germline V gene has CDR1 MGHRA and CDR2 YSYEKL. The length of the CDR3 is 15 residues. CDR3 amino acids: CASSEEQAFDNEQFF. The CDR3 DNA sequence: TGCGCCAGCAGCGAAGAGCAGGCCTTCGACAATGAGCAGTTCTTC.

The table lists this clonotype with a few counts. The CDR3 DNA follows: TGCAGCGTTCTTCTAGCGGGCTTGCAAGAGACCCAGTACTTC. Protein sequence: CSVLLAGLQETQYF. This chain connects TRBV29-1 to TRBJ2-5, with 8 bases aligning to TRBD2. Unmatched junction bases numbered 7, after V lost 5 bases and J lost 2 bases. CDR1 and CDR2 from the germline V gene are SQVTM and ANQGSEA. CDR3 size: 14 residues.

The table lists this clonotype with a few counts. The chain recombines TRBV23-1 with TRBJ1-1; 7 nucleotides agree with TRBD1. TRBV23-1 has ORF status, its function being uncertain. The CDR3 consists of 13 residues. V was clipped by 8 bases and J by 1 base; unmatched bases: 4. CDR3: CASWGQSNTEAFF. The CDR3 DNA is TGCGCCAGCTGGGGACAGTCGAACACTGAAGCTTTCTTT.

This chain connects TRBV20-1 to TRBJ1-2, with a tentative D call TRBD1 (6 bases). Per the germline V gene, CDR1 is DFQATT and CDR2 is SNEGSKA (reference sequence). This CDR3 is 14 amino acids long. Trimming removed 1 base at V and 6 bases at J, with 15 bases between. The DNA for the CDR3 is TGCAGTGCTAGAGTACTACGGGGGGCGCATGGCTACACCTTC. This gives the protein CSARVLRGAHGYTF.

The chain employs TRBV4-1 and TRBJ2-3; either TRBD1 or TRBD2 may supply D (5 bases each). The CDR3 covers 16 residues. Between the trimmed V and J ends, which lost 6 bases and 1 base, there was a span of 17 bases. Germline values: CDR1 MGHRA, CDR2 YSYEKL. The CDR3: CASSPGPQGGTDTQYF. In nucleotides, the CDR3 is TGCGCCAGCAGTCCCGGGCCTCAGGGAGGCACAGATACGCAGTATTTT.

Many counts were recorded for this clonotype. The germline gene is not matched at one end of the junction; a read error may be the cause. V is TRBV7-2 and J is TRBJ1-1; D possibly corresponds to TRBD1 (6 bases). Germline loops: CDR1 SGHTA, CDR2 FQGNSA. This CDR3 comprises 14 residues. Written as DNA, the CDR3 is TGTGCCAGCAGTTTAGACAGGTGGAACACTGAAGCTTTCTTT. It translates to CASSLDRWNTEAFF.

This clonotype was detected only a few times. The chain combines TRBV28 with TRBJ1-5, with a tentative D call TRBD1 (6 bases). Germline loops: CDR1 MDHEN, CDR2 SYDVKM. V was clipped by 5 bases and J by 3 bases, with 11 bases between them. CDR3 length equals 14 residues. The CDR3 bases are TGTGCCAGCAGTCCGGGACATTACAATCAGCCCCAGCATTTT. This codes for CASSPGHYNQPQHF.

The chain combines TRBV5-1 with TRBJ2-7, with D possibly being TRBD2 (6 bases). This CDR3 region has 15 residues. CDR1 and CDR2 (germline): SGHRS, YFSETQ. V lost 2 bases and J lost 5, with 17 bases in between. CDR3 residues: CASSLSDYQRDEQYF. The CDR3 DNA reads TGCGCCAGCAGCTTATCGGACTACCAGCGGGACGAGCAGTACTTC.

This clonotype was recorded a few times. The chain carries TRBV4-1 and TRBJ2-3, with D perhaps matching TRBD2 (5 bases). The V end was cut by 4 bases, the J end by 8 bases, with 7 bases between. Germline V gene lookup returns CDR1 MGHRA and CDR2 YSYEKL. The CDR3 length is 11 residues. In DNA, the CDR3 is TGCGCCAGCAGCCTTGGGAGTACGCAGTATTTT. Translation: CASSLGSTQYF.

This clonotype appeared a few times. The chain uses TRBV6-2 or TRBV6-3 and TRBJ2-5; D gene uncertain. Between the trimmed V and J ends, which lost 2 bases and 7 bases, there was a span of 5 bases. The CDR3 consists of 11 residues. Germline assignment: CDR1 MNHEY and CDR2 SVGEGT. CDR3 sequence: CASSYTGTQYF. The DNA for the CDR3 is TGTGCCAGCAGTTACACCGGGACCCAGTACTTC.

This clonotype was detected a few times. The chain links TRBV7-3 to TRBJ2-7; the match to TRBD2 covers 7 bases. Germline V lookup: CDR1 SGHTA, CDR2 FQGTGA. The trim removed 1 base at V and 6 bases at J, leaving 3 bases unmatched. The CDR3 has 13 residues. The CDR3 region is CASSLMSGGEQYV. CDR3 nucleotide sequence: TGTGCCAGCAGCTTAATGTCGGGAGGCGAGCAGTACGTC.

This clonotype was observed at least ten times. CDR3 nucleotides: TGTGCCAGCAGTATCAGGGGAGAGACCCAGTACTTC. Translating it yields CASSIRGETQYF. The chain employs TRBV12-3 or TRBV12-4 and TRBJ2-5; TRBD1 might be the D (6 bases). The CDR3 runs 12 residues. The V gene lost 5 bases and the J gene lost 4 bases, with 8 bases spanning the gap.

In its sample, this clonotype was seen many times. One end of the junction is discordant with germline, which a read error may explain. V is TRBV5-1 and J is TRBJ1-1; perhaps TRBD1 as D (6 bases). The length of the CDR3 is 13 residues. Germline CDR1 is SGHRS and CDR2 is YFSETQ. The CDR3 DNA sequence: TGTGCCAGCAGCTTAGAGGGGGGCACTGAAGCTTTCTTT. Amino acids: CASSLEGGTEAFF. The full variable domain, rest sourced from reference TRBV5-1 and TRBJ1-1, is KAGVTQTPRYLIKTRGQQVTLSCSPISGHRSVSWYQQTPGQGLQFLFEYFSETQRNKGNFPGRFSGRQFSNSRSEMNVSTLELGDSALYLCASSLEGGTEAFFGQGTRLTVV.

The rearrangement uses TRBV6-2 or TRBV6-3 and TRBJ2-7; no definite D call. Per germline, CDR1 MNHEY and CDR2 SVGEGT. The CDR3 runs to 12 residues. Trimming cost V 5 bases and J 2 bases, with 7 bases left between them. This CDR3 is CASSDRTYEQYV. The CDR3, as DNA: TGTGCCAGCAGTGACCGTACCTACGAGCAGTACGTC.

This chain uses TRBV6-5 with TRBJ2-3; no reliable D call. Germline CDR1 is MNHEY and CDR2 is SVGAGI. The CDR3 is 17 amino acids. Trimming cost V 0 bases and J 1 base, with 14 bases left between them. CDR3 loop: CASSYSLAALGTDTQYF. The CDR3 coding sequence is TGTGCCAGCAGTTACTCTTTGGCGGCCCTGGGCACAGATACGCAGTATTTT.